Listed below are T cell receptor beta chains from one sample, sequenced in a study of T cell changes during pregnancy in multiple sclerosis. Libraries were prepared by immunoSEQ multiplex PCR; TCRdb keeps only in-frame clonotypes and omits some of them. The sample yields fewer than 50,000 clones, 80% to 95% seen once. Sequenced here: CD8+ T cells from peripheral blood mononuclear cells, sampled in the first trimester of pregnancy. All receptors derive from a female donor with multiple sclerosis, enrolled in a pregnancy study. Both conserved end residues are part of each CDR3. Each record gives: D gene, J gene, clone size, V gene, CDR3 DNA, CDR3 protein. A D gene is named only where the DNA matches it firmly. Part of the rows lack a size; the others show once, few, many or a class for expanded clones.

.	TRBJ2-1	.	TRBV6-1	TGTGCCAGCAGTGAAGACGGGAGCTCCTACAATGAGCAGTTCTTC	CASSEDGSSYNEQFF
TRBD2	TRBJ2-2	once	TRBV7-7	TGTGCCAGCAGTACCCTCCCTAGCGGGGTGAACACCGGGGAGCTGTTTTTT	CASSTLPSGVNTGELFF
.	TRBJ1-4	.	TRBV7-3	TGTGCCAGCTCCCTAGACGGGGAAGGGGGTGAAAAACTGTTTTTT	CASSLDGEGGEKLFF
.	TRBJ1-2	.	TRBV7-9	TGTGCCAGCACCATTTCGGGGGACGGCTACACCTTC	CASTISGDGYTF
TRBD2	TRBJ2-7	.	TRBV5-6	TGTGCCAGCAGCTACGGGACTAGCGGGGGCTACGAGCAGTACTTC	CASSYGTSGGYEQYF
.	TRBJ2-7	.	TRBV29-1	TGCAGCGTTGCGGGGTCTATGGACCGACCGTACGAGCAGTACTTC	CSVAGSMDRPYEQYF
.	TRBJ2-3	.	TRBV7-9	TGTGCCAACACCGAGGGAGATACGCAGTATTTT	CANTEGDTQYF
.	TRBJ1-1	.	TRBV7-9	TGTGCCAGCAGCTGGGGGGGGGAAGGGAACACTGAAGCTTTCTTT	CASSWGGEGNTEAFF
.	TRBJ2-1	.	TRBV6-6	TGTGCCAGCAGTTACCTACGTGACAGAAACAGTGAGCAGTTCTTC	CASSYLRDRNSEQFF
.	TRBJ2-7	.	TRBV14	TGTGCCAGCAGGACAGACCGCTCCTACGAGCAGTACTTC	CASRTDRSYEQYF